This TCR beta chain comes out of a study of blood T cell repertoires in COVID-19. Study in general: Sites in the United States, Italy and Spain provided acute and convalescent COVID-19 samples.

TCRdb's copy holds only in-frame clones and misses some; the assay was immunoSEQ multiplex PCR. This sample has approximately 57,000 clones, with about four fifths found just once. The V gene lost 7 bases and the J gene lost 13 bases, with 20 bases spanning the gap. The CDR3 extends over 13 amino acids. The sample taken for sequencing was peripheral blood. The TCR originated in an elderly woman with acute or convalescent COVID-19. V gene TRBV12-3 or TRBV12-4 combines with J gene TRBJ2-4, with TRBD1 as a possible D gene (7 bases). The CDR3 sequence: CASTTAGGGPQYF. As DNA, the CDR3 is TGTGCCAGCACCACGGCCGGAGGGGGCCCCCAGTACTTC.